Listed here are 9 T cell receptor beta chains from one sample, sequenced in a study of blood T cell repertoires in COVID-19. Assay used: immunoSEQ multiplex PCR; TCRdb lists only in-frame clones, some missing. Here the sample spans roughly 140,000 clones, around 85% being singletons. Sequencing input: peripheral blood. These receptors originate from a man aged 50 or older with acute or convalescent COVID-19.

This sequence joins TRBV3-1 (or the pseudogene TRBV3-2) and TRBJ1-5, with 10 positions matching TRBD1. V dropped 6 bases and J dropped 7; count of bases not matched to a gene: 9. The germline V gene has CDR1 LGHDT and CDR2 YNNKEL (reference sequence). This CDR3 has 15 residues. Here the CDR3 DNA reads TGTGCCAGCAGTCCGACAGGGGGCGCAGGCCAGCCCCAGCATTTT. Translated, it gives CASSPTGGAGQPQHF.

The CDR3 loop reads CASKRKQENEKLFF. CDR3 bases: TGTGCCAGCAAGAGGAAACAGGAAAATGAAAAACTGTTTTTT. V gene TRBV6-5 combines with J gene TRBJ1-4, with D possibly matching TRBD1 (5 bases). CDR1 is MNHEY and CDR2 is SVGAGI in the germline V gene. Trimming removed 7 bases at V and 5 bases at J, with 14 bases between. CDR3 length: 14 amino acids.

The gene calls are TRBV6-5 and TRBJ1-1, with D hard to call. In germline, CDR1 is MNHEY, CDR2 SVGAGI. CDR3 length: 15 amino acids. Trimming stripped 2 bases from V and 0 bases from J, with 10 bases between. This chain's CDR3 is CASSYRSVLNTEAFF. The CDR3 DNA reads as TGTGCCAGCAGTTACCGTAGCGTTCTGAACACTGAAGCTTTCTTT.

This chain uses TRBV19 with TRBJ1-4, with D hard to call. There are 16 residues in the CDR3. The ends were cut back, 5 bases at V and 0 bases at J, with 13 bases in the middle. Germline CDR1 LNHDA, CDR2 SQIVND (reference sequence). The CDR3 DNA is TGTGCCAGTAGTTTCAGGCCCTTCACAACTAATGAAAAACTGTTTTTT. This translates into CASSFRPFTTNEKLFF.

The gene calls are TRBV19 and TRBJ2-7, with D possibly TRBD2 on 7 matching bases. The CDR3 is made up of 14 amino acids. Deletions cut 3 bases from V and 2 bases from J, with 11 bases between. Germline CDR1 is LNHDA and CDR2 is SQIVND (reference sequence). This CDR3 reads CASSIQGRAYEQYF. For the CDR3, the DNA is TGTGCCAGTAGTATCCAGGGGAGGGCCTACGAGCAGTACTTC.

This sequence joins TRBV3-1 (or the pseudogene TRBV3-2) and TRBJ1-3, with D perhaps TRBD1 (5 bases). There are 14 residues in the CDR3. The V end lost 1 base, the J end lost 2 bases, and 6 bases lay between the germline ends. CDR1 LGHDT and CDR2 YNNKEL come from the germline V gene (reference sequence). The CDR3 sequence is CASSQGTPGNTIYF. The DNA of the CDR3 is TGTGCCAGCAGCCAAGGGACACCTGGAAACACCATATATTTT.

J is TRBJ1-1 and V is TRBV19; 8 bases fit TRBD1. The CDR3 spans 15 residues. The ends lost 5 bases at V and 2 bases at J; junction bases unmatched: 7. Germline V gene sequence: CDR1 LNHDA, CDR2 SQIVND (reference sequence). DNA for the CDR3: TGTGCCAGTAGTCCAATTGACAGGGGCAACACTGAAGCTTTCTTT. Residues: CASSPIDRGNTEAFF.

As DNA, the CDR3 is TGTGCCAGTGCCGGGGAAAAAATTTATGGCTACACCTTC. This codes for CASAGEKIYGYTF. The rearrangement joins TRBV28 to TRBJ1-2, with D hard to call. CDR1 MDHEN and CDR2 SYDVKM come from the germline V gene. With 9 bases removed from V and 5 bases from J, the gap between germline ends came to 16 bases. The CDR3 length is 13 residues.

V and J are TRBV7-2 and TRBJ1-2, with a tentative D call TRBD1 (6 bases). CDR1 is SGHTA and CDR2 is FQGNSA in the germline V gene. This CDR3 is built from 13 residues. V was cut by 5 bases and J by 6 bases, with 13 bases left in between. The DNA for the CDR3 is TGTGCCAGCAGCCCTAGGACAGCTCATGGCTACACCTTC. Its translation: CASSPRTAHGYTF.